This T cell receptor beta chain was sequenced during a study of T cell repertoires in cytomegalovirus infection. Overall study: Selection of CMV epitopes for the study included recently identified HLA-C-restricted and well-studied HLA-B-restricted ones. Study-level results: The cumulative frequency of public TCR beta families identified carriers of CMV plus the relevant HLA.

Trimming at V came to 8 bases and at J to 4 bases, leaving 5 bases not matched to a gene. Germline CDR1 is MDHEN and CDR2 is SYDVKM. The CDR3 sequence is 14 residues long. This clonotype was seen a handful of times. Its antigen is not known. Each CDR3 protein gets one entry after TCRdb re-called the reads with MiXCR. Among some 590,000 distinct CDR3 sequences, approximately 40% were seen once, and the ten largest hold around 46%. The source material was cultured PBMCs, sampled from culture after CMV antigen stimulation. The receptor was derived from a human donor in good health (CMV status not recorded). Some clones in this sample may be carry-over from other donors' samples. The chain employs TRBV28 and TRBJ2-7, with 13 bases lining up with TRBD2. CDR3 DNA: TGTGCCAGCCTTACTAGCGGGGGGGTATACGAGCAGTACTTC. This codes for CASLTSGGVYEQYF.